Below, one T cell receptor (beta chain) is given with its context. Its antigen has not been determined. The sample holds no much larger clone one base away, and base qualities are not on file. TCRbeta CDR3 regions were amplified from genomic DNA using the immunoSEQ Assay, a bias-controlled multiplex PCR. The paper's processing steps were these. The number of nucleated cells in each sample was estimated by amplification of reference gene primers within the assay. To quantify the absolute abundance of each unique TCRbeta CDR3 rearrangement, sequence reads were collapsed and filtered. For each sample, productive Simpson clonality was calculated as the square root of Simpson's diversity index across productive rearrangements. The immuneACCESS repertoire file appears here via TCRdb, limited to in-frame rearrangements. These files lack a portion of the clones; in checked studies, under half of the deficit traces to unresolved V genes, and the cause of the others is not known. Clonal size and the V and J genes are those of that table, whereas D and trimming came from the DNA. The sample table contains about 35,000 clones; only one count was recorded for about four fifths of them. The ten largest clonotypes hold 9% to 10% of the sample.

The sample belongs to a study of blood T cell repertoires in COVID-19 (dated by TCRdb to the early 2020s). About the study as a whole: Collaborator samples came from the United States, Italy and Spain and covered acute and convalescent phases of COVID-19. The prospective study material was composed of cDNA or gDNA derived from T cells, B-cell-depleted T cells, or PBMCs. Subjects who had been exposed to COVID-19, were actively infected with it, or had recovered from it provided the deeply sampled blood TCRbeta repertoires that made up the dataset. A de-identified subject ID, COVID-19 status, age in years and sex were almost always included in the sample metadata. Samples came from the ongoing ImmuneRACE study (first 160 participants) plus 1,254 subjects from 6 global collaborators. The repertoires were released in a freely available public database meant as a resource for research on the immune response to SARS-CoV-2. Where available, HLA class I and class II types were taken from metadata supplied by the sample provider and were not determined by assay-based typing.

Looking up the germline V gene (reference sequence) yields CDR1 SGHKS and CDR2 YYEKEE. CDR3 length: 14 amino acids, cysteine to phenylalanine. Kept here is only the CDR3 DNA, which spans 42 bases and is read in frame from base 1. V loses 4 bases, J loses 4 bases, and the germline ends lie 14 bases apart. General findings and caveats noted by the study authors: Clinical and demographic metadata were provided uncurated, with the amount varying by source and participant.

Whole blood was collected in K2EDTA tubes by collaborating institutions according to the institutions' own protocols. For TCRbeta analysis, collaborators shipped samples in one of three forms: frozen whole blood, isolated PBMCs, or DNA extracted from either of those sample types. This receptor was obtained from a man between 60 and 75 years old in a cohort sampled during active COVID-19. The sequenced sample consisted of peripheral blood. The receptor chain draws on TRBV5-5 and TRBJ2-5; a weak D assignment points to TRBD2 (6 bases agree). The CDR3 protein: CASSRDGGRETQYF. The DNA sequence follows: TGTGCCAGCAGCCGGGACGGGGGACGAGAGACCCAGTACTTC.